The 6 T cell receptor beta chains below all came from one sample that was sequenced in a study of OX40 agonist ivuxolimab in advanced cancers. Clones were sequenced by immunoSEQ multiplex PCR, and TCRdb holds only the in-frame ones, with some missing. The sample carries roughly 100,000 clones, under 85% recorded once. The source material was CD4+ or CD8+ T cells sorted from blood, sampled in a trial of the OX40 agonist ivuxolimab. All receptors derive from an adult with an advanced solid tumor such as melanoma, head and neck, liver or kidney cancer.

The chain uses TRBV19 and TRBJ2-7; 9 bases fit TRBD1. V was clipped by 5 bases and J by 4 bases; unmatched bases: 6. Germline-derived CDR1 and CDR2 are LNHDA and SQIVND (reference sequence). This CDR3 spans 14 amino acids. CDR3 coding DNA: TGTGCCAGTAGTCGTGCGGACAGGGGTTACGAGCAGTACTTC. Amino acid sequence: CASSRADRGYEQYF.

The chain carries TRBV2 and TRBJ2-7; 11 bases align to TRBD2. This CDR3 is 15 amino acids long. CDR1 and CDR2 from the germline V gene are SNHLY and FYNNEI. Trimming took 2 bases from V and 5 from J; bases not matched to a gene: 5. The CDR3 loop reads CASSETRLAGNEQYF. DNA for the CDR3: TGTGCCAGCAGTGAAACGAGACTAGCGGGGAACGAGCAGTACTTC.

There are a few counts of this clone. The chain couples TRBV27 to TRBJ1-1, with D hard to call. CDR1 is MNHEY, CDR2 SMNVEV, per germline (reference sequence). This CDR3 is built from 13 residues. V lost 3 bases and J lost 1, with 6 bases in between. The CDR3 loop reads CASSLKPNTEAFF. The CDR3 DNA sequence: TGTGCCAGCAGTTTGAAACCGAACACTGAAGCTTTCTTT.

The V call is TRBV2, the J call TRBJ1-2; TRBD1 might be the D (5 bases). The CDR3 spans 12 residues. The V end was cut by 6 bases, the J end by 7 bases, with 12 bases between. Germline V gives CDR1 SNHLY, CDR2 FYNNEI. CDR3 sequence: CASRNDRGGYTF. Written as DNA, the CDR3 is TGTGCCAGCAGAAACGACAGAGGTGGCTACACCTTC.

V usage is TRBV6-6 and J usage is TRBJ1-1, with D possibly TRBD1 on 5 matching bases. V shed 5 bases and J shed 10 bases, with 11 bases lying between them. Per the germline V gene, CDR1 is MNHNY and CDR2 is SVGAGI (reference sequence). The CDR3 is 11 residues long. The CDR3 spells CASSETAGAFF. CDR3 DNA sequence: TGTGCCAGCAGTGAGACAGCCGGAGCTTTCTTT.

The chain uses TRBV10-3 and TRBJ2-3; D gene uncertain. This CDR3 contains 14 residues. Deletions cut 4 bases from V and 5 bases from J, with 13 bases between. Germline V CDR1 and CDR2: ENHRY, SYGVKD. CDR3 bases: TGTGCCATCAGTGCATCGGGTGGGATAGATACGCAGTATTTT. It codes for CAISASGGIDTQYF.